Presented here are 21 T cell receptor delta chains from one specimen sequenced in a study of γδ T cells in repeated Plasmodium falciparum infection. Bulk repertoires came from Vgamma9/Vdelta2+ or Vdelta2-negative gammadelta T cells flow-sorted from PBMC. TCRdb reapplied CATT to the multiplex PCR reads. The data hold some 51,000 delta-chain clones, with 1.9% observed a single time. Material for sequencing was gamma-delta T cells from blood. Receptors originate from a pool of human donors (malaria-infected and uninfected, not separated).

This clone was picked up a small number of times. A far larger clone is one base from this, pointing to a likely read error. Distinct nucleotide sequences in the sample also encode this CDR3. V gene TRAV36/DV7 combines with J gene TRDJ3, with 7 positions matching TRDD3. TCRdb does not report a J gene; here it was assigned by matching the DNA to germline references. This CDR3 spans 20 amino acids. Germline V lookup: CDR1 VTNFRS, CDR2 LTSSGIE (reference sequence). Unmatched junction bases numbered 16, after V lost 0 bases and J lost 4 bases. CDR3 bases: TGTGCTGTGGAGGTACTGGGGACGCCATTACGCTCTTGGGACACCCGACAGATGTTTTTC. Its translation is CAVEVLGTPLRSWDTRQMFF.

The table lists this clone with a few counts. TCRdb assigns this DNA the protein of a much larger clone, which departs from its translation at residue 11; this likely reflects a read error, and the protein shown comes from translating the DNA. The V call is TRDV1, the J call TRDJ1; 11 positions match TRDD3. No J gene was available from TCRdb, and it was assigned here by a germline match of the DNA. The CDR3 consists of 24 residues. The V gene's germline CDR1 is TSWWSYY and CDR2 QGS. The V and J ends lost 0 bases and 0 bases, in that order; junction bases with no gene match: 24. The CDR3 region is CALGELNLEIASYWGIFYTDKLIF. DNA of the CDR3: TGTGCTCTTGGGGAACTTAATTTGGAAATTGCTTCATACTGGGGGATATTCTACACCGATAAACTCATCTTT.

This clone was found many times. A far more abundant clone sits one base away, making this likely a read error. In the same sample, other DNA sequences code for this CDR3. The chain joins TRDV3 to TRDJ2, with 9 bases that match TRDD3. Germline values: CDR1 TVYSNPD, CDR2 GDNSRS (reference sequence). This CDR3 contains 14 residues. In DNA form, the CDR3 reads TGTGCCTCCTCTGGGGGATGCTTGACAGCACAGCTCTTCTTT. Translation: CASSGGCLTAQLFF.

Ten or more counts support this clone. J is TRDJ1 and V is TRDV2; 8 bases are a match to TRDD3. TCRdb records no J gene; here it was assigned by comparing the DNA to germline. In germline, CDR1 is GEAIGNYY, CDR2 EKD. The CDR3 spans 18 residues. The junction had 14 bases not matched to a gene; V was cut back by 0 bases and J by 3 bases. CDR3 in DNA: TGTGCCTGTGACACCGTTATGGTTAGGGGATACTTACCCGATAAACTCATCTTT. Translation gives CACDTVMVRGYLPDKLIF.

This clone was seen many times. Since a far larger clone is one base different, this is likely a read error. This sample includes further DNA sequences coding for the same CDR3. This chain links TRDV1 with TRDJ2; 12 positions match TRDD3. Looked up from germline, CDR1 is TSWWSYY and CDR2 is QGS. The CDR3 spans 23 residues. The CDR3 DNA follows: TGTGCCCTTGGAAAAAGATTAGGCCTACCGCACTGGGGGATACCGGTTTTGACAGCACAACTCTTCTTT. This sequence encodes CALGKRLGLPHWGIPVLTAQLFF.

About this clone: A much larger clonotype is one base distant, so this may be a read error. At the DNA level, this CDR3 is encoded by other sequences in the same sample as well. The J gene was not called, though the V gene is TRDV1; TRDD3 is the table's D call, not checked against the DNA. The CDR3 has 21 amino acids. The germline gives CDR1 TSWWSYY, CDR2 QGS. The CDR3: CALGEKVPYFLLGPSGDKLIF. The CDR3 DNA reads TGTGCTCTCGGGGAAAAAGTCCCCTACTTCCTTCTTGGACCCTCGGGGGATAAGCTCATCTTT.

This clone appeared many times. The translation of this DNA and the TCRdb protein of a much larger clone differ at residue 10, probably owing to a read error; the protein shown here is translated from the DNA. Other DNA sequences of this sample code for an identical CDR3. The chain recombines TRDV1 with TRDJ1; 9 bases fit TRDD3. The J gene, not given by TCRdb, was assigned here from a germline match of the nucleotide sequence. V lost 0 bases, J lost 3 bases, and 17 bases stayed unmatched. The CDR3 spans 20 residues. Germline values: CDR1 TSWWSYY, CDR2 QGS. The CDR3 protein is CALGELRPYRGIPRADKLIF. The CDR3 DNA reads TGTGCTCTTGGGGAACTACGTCCTTACCGGGGGATACCTCGAGCCGATAAACTCATCTTT.

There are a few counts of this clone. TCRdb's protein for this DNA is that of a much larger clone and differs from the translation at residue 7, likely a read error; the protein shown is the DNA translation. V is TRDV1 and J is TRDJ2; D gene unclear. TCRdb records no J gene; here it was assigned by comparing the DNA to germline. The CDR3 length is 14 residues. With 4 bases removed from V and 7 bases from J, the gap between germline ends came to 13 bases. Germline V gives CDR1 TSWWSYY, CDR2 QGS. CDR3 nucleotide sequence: TGTGCTCTTGGGGCCCGACCCCGGAGAGCACAACTCTTCTTT. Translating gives CALGARPRRAQLFF.

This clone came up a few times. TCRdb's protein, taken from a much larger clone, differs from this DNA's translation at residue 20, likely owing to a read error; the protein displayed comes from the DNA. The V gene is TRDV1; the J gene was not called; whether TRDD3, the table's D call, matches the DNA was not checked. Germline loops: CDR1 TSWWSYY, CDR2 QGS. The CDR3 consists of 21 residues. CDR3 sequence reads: CALGELPYVPYGLGVIDKLTF. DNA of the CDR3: TGTGCTCTTGGGGAACTCCCCTACGTACCCTATGGACTGGGGGTTATCGATAAACTCACCTTT.

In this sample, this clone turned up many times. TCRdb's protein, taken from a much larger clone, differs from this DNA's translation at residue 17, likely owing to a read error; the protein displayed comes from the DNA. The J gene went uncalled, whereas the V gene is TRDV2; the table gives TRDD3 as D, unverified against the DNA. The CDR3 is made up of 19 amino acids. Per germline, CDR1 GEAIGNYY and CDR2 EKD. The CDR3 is CACDTGLWGYAFREDKPIF. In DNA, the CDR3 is TGTGCCTGTGACACCGGTTTGTGGGGATACGCTTTTCGGGAGGATAAACCCATCTTT.

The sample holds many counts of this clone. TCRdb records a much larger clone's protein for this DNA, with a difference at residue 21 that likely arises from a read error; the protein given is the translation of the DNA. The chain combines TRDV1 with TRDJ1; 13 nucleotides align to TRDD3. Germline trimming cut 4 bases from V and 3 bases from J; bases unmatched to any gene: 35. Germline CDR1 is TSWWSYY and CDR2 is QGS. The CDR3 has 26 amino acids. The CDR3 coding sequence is TGTGCTCTTGGGGCGCCTCGCCTTCTTTTCTATATTACTGGGGGATACGAGTTAAGTAGCGCCGATAAACTCATCTTT. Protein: CALGAPRLLFYITGGYELSSADKLIF.

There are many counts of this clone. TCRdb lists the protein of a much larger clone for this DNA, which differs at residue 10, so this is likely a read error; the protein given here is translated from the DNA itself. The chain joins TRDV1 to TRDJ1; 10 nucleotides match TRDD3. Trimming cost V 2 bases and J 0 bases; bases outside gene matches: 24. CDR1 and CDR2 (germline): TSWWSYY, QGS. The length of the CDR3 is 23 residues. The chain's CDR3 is CALGEGSFPLFVLGDGYTDKLIF. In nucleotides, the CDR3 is TGTGCTCTTGGGGAAGGTTCTTTCCCTTTGTTCGTACTGGGGGATGGATACACCGATAAACTCATCTTT.

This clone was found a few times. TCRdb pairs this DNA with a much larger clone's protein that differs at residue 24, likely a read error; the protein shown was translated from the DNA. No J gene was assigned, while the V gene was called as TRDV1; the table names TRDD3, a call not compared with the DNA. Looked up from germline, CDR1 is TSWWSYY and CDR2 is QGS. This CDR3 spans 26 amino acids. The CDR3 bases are TGTGCTCTTGGGGAACTCAACCCCCCTACGTTGGAAGTCTGGGGGATTAGCTCCTGGGACACCCGACAGACGTTTTTC. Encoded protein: CALGELNPPTLEVWGISSWDTRQTFF.

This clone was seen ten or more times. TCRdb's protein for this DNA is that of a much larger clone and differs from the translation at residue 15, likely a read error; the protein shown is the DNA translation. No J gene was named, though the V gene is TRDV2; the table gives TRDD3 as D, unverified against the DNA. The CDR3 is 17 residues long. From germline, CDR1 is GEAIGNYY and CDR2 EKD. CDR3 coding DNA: TGTGCCTGTGACACCGGCCCTACTGGGGATTACACCGATAAATTCATCTTT. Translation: CACDTGPTGDYTDKFIF.

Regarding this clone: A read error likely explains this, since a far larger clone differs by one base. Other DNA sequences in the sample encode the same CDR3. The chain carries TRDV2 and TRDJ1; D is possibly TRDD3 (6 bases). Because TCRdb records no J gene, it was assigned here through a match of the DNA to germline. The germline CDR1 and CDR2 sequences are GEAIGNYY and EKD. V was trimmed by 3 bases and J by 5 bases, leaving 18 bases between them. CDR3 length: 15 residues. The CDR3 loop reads CACDAVGDPGDKLIF. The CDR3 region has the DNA TGTGCCTGTGACGCAGTAGGGGATCCGGGGGATAAACTCATCTTT.

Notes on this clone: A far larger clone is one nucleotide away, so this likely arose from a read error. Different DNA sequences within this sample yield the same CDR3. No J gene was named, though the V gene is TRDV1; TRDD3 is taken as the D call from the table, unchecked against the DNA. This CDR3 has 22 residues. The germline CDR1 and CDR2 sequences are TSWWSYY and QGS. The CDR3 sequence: CALGDPKPCFWGNRPYTDKLIF. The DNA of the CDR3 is TGTGCTCTTGGGGACCCCAAGCCTTGCTTCTGGGGGAATAGGCCGTACACCGATAAACTCATCTTC.

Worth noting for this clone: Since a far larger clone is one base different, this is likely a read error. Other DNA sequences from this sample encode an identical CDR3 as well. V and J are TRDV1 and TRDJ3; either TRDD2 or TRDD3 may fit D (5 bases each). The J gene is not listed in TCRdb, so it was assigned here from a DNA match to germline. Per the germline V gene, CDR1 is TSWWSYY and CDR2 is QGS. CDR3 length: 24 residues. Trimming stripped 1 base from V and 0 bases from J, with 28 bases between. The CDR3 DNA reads TGTGCTCTTGGGGAACCGGTCCTTCAAACCGGGGGCCAGATCAACTCCTGGGACACCCGACAGATGTTTTTC. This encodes CALGEPVLQTGGQINSWDTRQMFF.

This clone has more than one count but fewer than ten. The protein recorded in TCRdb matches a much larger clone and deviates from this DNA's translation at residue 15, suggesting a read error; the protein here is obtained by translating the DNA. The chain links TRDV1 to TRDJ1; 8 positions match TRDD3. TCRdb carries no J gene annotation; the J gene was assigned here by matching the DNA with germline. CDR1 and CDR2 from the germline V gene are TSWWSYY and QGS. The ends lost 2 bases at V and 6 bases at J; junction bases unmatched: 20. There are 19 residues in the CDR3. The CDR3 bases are TGTGCTCTTGGGGAAACTTTCCCTATCTGGGACTGGGGGTCCAATAAACTCATCTTT. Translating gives CALGETFPIWDWGSNKLIF.

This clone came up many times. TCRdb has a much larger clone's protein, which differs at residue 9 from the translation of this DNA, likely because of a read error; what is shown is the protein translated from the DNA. The CDR3 loop is CACDTLGGSKNTDKLIF. The CDR3 coding sequence is TGTGCCTGTGACACCCTCGGGGGGAGCAAAAACACCGATAAACTCATCTTT. The chain joins TRDV2 to TRDJ1, with D tentatively TRDD3 (6 bases). Here the J gene was assigned by germline matching of the DNA, as TCRdb has none. Germline assignment: CDR1 GEAIGNYY and CDR2 EKD. V was pared by 0 bases and J by 0 bases, with 16 bases between. The CDR3 sequence is 17 residues long.

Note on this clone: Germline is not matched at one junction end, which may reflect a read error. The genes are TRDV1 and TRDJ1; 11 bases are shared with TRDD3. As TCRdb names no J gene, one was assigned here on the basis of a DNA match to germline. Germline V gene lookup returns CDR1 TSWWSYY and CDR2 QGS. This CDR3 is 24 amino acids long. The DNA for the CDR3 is TGCTCTGGGGAACGGACTTCCTACTTTTGGGGGATACGAAGGCATGTGGGGCGGACCGATAAACTCATCTTT. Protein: CSGERTSYFWGIRRHVGRTDKLIF.

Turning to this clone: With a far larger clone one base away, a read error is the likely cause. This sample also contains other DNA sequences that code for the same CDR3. The CDR3 DNA is TGTGCTCTTGGGACTTATGAAACTGGAGGATACAGGGTCATCTTT. Protein sequence: CALGTYETGGYRVIF. The V gene call reads TRDV1; no J gene was called; the D call of TRDD3 is as the table states it, not checked on the DNA. Germline lookup yields CDR1 TSWWSYY and CDR2 QGS. CDR3 length equals 15 residues.